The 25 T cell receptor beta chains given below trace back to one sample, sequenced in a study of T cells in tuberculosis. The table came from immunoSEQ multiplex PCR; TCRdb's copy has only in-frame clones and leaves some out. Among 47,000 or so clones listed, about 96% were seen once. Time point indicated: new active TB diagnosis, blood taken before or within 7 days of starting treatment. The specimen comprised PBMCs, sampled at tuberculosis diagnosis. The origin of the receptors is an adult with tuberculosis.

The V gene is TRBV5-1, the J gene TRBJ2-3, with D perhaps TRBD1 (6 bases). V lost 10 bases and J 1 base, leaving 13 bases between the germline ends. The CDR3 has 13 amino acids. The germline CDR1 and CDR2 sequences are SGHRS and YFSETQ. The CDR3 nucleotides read TGCGCCTCCGAGGGGGACGGCACAGATACGCAGTATTTT. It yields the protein CASEGDGTDTQYF. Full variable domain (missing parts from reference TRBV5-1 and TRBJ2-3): KAGVTQTPRYLIKTRGQQVTLSCSPISGHRSVSWYQQTPGQGLQFLFEYFSETQRNKGNFPGRFSGRQFSNSRSEMNVSTLELGDSALYLCASEGDGTDTQYFGPGTRLTVL.

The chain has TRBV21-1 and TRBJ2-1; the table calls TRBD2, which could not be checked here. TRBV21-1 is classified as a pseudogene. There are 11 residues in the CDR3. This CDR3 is CASSKVYEQFF. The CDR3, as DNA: TGTGCCAGCAGCAAAGTCTATGAGCAGTTCTTC.

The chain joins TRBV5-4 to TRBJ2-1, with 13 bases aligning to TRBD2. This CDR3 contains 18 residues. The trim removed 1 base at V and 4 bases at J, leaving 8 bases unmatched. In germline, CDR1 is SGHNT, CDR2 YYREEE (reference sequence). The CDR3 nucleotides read TGTGCCAGCAGCTTGTCCCAGACTAGCGGGAGGTCATACAATGAGCAGTTCTTC. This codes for CASSLSQTSGRSYNEQFF.

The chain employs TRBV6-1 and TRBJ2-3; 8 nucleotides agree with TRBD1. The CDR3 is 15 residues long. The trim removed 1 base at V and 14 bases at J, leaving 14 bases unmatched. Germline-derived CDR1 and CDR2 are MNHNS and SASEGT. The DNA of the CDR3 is TGTGCCAGCAGTGAAGTATGGGGACAGGTTCGGTTGCGGTATTTT. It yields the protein CASSEVWGQVRLRYF.

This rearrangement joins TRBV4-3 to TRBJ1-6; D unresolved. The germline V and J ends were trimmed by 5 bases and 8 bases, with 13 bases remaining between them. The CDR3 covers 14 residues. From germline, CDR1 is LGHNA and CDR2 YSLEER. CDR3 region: CASSVRGGDSPLHF. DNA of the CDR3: TGCGCCAGCAGCGTACGGGGTGGAGATTCACCCCTCCACTTT.

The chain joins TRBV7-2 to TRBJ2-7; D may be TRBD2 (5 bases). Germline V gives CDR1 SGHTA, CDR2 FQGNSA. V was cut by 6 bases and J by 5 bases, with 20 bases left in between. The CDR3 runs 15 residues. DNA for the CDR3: TGTGCCAGCAGTATTGGACTCTGGCCTTTGGACGAGCAGTACTTC. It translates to CASSIGLWPLDEQYF.

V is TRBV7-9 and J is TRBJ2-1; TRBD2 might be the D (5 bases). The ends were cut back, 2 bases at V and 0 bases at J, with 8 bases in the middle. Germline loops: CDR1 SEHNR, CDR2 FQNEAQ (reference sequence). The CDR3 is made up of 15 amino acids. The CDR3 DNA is TGTGCCAGCAGCTTACGTGGGAGCTCCTACAATGAGCAGTTCTTC. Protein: CASSLRGSSYNEQFF.

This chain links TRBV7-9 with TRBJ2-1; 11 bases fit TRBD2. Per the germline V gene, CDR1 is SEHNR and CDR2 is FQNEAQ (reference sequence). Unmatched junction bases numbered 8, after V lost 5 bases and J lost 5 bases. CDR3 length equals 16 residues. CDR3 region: CASSRLAGGPNNEQFF. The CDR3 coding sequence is TGTGCCAGCAGCCGTCTAGCGGGAGGCCCTAACAATGAGCAGTTCTTC.

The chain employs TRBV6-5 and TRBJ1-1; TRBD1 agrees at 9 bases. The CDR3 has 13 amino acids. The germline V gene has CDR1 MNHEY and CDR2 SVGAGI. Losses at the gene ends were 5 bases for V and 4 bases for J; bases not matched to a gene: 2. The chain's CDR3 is CASSEDRGTEAFF. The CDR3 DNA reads TGTGCCAGCAGTGAGGACAGGGGCACTGAAGCTTTCTTT.

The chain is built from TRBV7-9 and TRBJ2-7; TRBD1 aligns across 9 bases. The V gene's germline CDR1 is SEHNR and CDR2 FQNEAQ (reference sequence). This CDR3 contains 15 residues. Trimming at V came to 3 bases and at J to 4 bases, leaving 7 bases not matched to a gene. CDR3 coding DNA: TGTGCCAGCAGCTTGGGACAGGGTAGCGAGTACGAGCAGTACTTC. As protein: CASSLGQGSEYEQYF.

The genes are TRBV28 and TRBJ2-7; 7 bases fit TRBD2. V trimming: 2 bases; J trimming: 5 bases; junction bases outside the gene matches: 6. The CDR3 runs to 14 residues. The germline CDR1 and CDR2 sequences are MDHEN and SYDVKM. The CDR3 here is CASSLLRGGHEQYF. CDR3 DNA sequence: TGTGCCAGCAGTTTACTGCGGGGAGGGCACGAGCAGTACTTC.

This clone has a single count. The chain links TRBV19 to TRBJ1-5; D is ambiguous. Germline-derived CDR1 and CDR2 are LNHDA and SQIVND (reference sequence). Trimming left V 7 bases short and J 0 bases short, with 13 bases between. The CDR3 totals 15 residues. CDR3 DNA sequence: TGTGCCAGTACCCCGACATGGAATAGCAATCAGCCCCAGCATTTT. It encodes CASTPTWNSNQPQHF.

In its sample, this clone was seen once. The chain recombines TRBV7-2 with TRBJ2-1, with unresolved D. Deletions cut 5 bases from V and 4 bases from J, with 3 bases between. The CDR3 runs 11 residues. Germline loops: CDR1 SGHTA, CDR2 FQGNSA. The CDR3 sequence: CASSPYNEQFF. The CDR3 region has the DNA TGTGCCAGCAGCCCGTACAATGAGCAGTTCTTC.

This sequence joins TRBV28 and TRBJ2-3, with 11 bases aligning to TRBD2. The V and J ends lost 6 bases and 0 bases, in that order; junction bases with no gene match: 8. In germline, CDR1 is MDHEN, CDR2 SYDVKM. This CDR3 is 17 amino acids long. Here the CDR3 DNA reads TGTGCCAGCAGGATACTTAGCGGGAGGGAGAGCACAGATACGCAGTATTTT. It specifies CASRILSGRESTDTQYF.

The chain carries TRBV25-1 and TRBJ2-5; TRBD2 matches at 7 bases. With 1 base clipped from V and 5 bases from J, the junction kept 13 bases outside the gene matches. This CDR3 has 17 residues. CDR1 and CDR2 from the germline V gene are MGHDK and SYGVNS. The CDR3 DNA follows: TGTGCCAGCAGTGAATGGTGGGAGGGGCCGGGCACGGAGACCCAGTACTTC. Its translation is CASSEWWEGPGTETQYF.

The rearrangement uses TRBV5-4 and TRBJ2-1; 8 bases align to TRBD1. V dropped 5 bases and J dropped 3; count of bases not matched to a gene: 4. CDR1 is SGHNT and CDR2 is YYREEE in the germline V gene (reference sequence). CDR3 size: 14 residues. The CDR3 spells CASSSGTGYNEQFF. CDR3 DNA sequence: TGTGCCAGCAGTTCCGGGACAGGCTACAATGAGCAGTTCTTC.

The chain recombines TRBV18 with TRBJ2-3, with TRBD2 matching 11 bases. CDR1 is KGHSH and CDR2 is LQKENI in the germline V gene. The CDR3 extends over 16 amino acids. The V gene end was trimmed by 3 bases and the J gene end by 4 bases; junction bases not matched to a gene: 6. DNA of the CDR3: TGTGCCAGCTCACCCCTTAGCGGGAGGGCCGCAGATACGCAGTATTTT. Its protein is CASSPLSGRAADTQYF.

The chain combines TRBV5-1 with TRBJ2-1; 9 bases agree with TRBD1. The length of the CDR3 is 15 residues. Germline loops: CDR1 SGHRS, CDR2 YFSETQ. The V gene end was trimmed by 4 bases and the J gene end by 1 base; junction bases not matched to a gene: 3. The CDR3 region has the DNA TGCGCCAGCAGCCTCGGGACAGGGTCCTACAATGAGCAGTTCTTC. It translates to CASSLGTGSYNEQFF.

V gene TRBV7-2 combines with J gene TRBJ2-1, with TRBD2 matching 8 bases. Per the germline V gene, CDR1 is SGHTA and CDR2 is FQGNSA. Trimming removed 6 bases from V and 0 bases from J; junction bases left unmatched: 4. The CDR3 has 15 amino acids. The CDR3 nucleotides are TGTGCCAGCAGACCCGGGACTAGCTCCTACAATGAGCAGTTCTTC. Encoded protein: CASRPGTSSYNEQFF.

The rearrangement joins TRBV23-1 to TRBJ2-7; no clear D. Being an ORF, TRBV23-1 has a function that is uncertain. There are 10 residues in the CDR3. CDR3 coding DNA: TGCCTAGGCCTCTCCTACGAGCAGTACTTC. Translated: CLGLSYEQYF.

The CDR3 region is CASSLNRGQGTNEQYF. The CDR3 nucleotides read TGTGCCAGCAGCTTAAATCGGGGACAGGGTACCAACGAGCAGTACTTC. This sequence joins TRBV5-6 and TRBJ2-7, with 9 positions matching TRBD1. This CDR3 has 16 residues. Trimming took 2 bases from V and 5 from J; bases not matched to a gene: 11. The germline gives CDR1 SGHDT, CDR2 YYEEEE.

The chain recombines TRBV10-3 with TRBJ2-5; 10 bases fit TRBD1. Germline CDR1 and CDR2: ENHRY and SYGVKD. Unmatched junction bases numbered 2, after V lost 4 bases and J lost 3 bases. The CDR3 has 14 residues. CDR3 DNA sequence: TGTGCCATCAGTGCGGGACAGGGGAAAGAGACCCAGTACTTC. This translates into CAISAGQGKETQYF.

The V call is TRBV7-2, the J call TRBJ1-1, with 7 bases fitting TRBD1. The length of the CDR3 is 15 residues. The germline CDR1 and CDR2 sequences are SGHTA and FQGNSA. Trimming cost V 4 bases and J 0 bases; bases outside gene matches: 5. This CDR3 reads CASSSTGFMNTEAFF. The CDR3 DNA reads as TGTGCCAGCAGCTCGACAGGGTTTATGAACACTGAAGCTTTCTTT.

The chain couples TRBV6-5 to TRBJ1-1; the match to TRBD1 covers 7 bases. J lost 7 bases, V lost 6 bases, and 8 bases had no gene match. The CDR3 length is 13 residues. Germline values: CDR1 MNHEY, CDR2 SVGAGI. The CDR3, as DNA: TGTGCCAGCAGACCCGGGACAGTTCATGAAGCTTTCTTT. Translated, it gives CASRPGTVHEAFF.

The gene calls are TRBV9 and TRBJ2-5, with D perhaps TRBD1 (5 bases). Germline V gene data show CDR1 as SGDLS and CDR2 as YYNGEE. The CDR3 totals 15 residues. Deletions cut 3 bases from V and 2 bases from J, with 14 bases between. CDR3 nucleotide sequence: TGTGCCAGCAGCGGACAGAGTTCCATTCAAGAGACCCAGTACTTC. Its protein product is CASSGQSSIQETQYF.